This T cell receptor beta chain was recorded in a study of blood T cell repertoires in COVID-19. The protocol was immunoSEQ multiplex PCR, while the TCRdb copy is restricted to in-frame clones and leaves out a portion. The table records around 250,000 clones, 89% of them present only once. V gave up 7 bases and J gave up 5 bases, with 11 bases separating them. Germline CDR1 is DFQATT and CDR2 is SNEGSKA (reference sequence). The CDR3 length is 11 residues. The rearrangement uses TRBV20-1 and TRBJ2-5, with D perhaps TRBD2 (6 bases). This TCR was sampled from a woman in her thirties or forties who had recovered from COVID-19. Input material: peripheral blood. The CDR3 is CSVGGDETQYF. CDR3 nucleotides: TGCAGTGTGGGCGGGGACGAGACCCAGTACTTC.